The entry below gives a single T cell receptor (beta chain) sequence along with its context. Its antigen remains undetermined. Qualities for individual bases were not recorded, and no much larger clone is one base off. From each donor, a single peripheral blood sample of about 116 mL on average was drawn into heparinised tubes. A BD FACSAria II was used to sort naive, central memory, regulatory and stem cell-like memory CD4+ T cells with a panel that included CD45RO, CCR7, CD25, CD127, CD95 and CD27. Purity was above 95% for every sorted population. PBMCs were isolated immediately by Lymphoprep density gradient centrifugation and stained directly without culture. Samples were stained and sorted in pairs, with one healthy donor and one patient per experiment, so that batch effects were minimized. The data were taken from a study of beta chain features in type 1 diabetes (dated by TCRdb to the late 2010s). The study in broad terms: Mean age, gender distribution, total cell number and subset yield did not differ between patients and healthy donors. Regulatory and stem cell-like memory subsets were isolated from only 8 patients and about 8 healthy donors, whereas naive and central memory subsets came from all 30 or so donors. In the study, TCRB repertoires of sorted circulating CD4+ T cell subsets from recently diagnosed type 1 diabetes patients were compared with those of matched healthy donors. A total of roughly 100 million sorted cells were examined across all samples, and the number of cells per subset was strongly correlated with RNA yield. On the study overall, not on this receptor specifically: Naive, central memory and regulatory TCRB repertoires appeared to be more alike among patients than among healthy donors. At VDJ recombination sites, patients with type 1 diabetes made fewer insertions and deleted more nucleotides, a pattern implying thymic rearrangement abnormalities. A moderate but significant shortening of TCRB CDR3 length was observed in type 1 diabetes patients in all four CD4+ subsets. Shorter templates might be favored by PCR, yet because patient and control samples were amplified and corrected together, any such skew would affect both groups equally. Sequencing cDNA rather than genomic DNA could over-represent highly expressing activated cells, although activation and CD3 levels did not differ between groups. HLA sub-analyses involved small numbers of individuals, so any influence of HLA type on TCRB rearrangement remained unresolved.

The entire amount of isolated RNA was reverse transcribed using the High Capacity cDNA Reverse Transcription Kit, so the sequenced TCRB transcripts were expressed ones. Naive, central memory and regulatory T cell samples underwent deep immunoSEQ sequencing, averaging around 3.6 million total reads per sample. After sorted cells were lysed in RLT buffer, RNA was extracted with DNase-treated RNeasy Micro or Mini kits, with the choice depending on cell number. To prevent cross-contamination, every cell subset was processed on its own, while patient and healthy donor samples were processed together. TCRB sequences were amplified from cDNA with the immunoSEQ multiplex PCR, producing 87-bp fragments spanning the CDR3 region. Amplicons were sequenced on the Illumina HiSeq platform. As for the original processing: Synthetic template baselines were used to correct PCR bias computationally, reads within Hamming distance 2 were collapsed together, and singletons that could not be merged were discarded. Reads were aligned against IMGT so that V, D and J genes, CDR3 length and insertions or deletions at six rearrangement sites could be assigned. Within each subset, clonotype counts were normalized to the number of sorted cells before true diversity and Gini coefficients were calculated with the tcR R package. Repertoire sharing was quantified using the overlap coefficient calculated on TCRB nucleotide sequences. Out-of-frame TCRB sequences from naive cells were analyzed as a proxy for the pre-selection repertoire. Imported from immuneACCESS, the table was reduced by TCRdb to in-frame sequences with V and J called. These copies leave out some clones; in studies compared against another copy, an unresolved V gene accounts for under half, and the cause of the remainder is not known. The V and J calls and the clone size are those of that table, but D and trimming were determined from the DNA. Recorded for this sample are 230,000 or so clones; 16% of them occurred a single time. The top ten clones comprise 0.085% of the sample.

The germline ends are 14 bases apart after V is trimmed by 1 base and J by 7 bases. CDR1 and CDR2 were assigned from the germline V gene as LGHNA and YSLEER. Taken from cysteine to phenylalanine, the CDR3 has 15 residues. Of all the DNA, just the CDR3 is kept, 45 bases in frame from base 1. Sequenced sample: naive CD4+ T cells from blood. Read against the paper, the sample's cell subset or site label means: true naive CD4+ T cells. Recombination linked TRBV4-3 to TRBJ1-5, with a weak D call of TRBD1 (6 bases match). The sequence was collected from a man under 40 with type 1 diabetes. The CDR3 corresponds to CASSQVSRGRQPQHF. The nucleotides are TGCGCCAGCAGCCAAGTTAGCAGGGGCAGACAGCCCCAGCATTTT.